A single sample is the source of the 22 T cell receptor beta chains below, sequenced in a study of T cell clones after liver transplantation (dated by TCRdb to 2018 to 2020). The library came from the immunoSEQ multiplex PCR assay. This immuneACCESS table, as held by TCRdb, lists in-frame sequences with V and J called but not all clones. Of the missing ones, under half trace to an unresolved V gene in checked studies; the others have no known cause. For this sample there are some 45,000 clones; 85% to 90% appear just once. Together, the top ten hold 2% to 2.5% of the sample. Sample: CD4+ T cells from blood, taken 24 months after liver transplant. Receptors originate from a human patient who received a liver transplant. After transplantation, some T cells may belong to the graft donor instead of the recipient.

V gene TRBV11-3 combines with J gene TRBJ2-3; TRBD1 matches 7 bases. With V trimmed by 5 bases and J by 1 base, 6 bases remained unmatched. This CDR3 spans 15 amino acids. Germline V gene data show CDR1 as SGHNT and CDR2 as YENEEA. The CDR3 bases are TGTGCCAGCAGCATACAGGGGTTAGGCACAGATACGCAGTATTTT. Translated, it gives CASSIQGLGTDTQYF.

The chain is built from TRBV12-2 and TRBJ1-2. TRBV12-2 is tagged as a pseudogene. This CDR3 contains 16 residues. The CDR3: CASRLNRSCTCYGYTF. CDR3 coding DNA: TGTGCAAGTCGCTTAAATCGGAGCTGCACCTGTTATGGCTACACCTTC.

J is TRBJ2-1 and V is TRBV19; D might be TRBD1 or TRBD2, each matching 5 bases. V was cut by 4 bases and J by 9 bases, with 22 bases left in between. CDR1 is LNHDA, CDR2 SQIVND, per germline (reference sequence). The CDR3 loop spans 16 amino acids. CDR3 in amino acids: CASSTLGVPGEAEQFF. The CDR3 region has the DNA TGTGCCAGTAGTACCCTGGGGGTCCCTGGTGAGGCTGAGCAGTTCTTC.

Only one count was recorded for this clone. The J gene is TRBJ2-7, the V gene TRBV7-6; 9 bases agree with TRBD1. This CDR3 has 15 residues. Germline assignment: CDR1 SGHVS and CDR2 FNYEAQ. Losses at the gene ends were 5 bases for V and 5 bases for J; bases not matched to a gene: 10. In DNA form, the CDR3 reads TGTGCCAGCAGCCCCACGCGGACAGGGGCAAACGAGCAGTACTTC. Translated, it gives CASSPTRTGANEQYF.

The chain couples TRBV5-8 to TRBJ2-6; a weak D match, TRBD1 (6 bases). V dropped 4 bases and J dropped 0 bases, with 14 bases sitting between them. Germline CDR1 is SGHTS and CDR2 is YDEGEE. The CDR3 extends over 17 amino acids. CDR3 DNA: TGTGCCAGCAGCCTTAGGACAGCCCACTCTGGGGCCAACGTCCTGACTTTC. The encoded protein is CASSLRTAHSGANVLTF.

This chain links TRBV13 with TRBJ1-3; D unclear. Trimming took 1 base from V and 4 from J, leaving 2 bases between them. CDR3 length: 12 residues. CDR1 and CDR2 from the germline V gene are PRHDT and FYEKMQ (reference sequence). For the CDR3, the DNA is TGTGCCAGCAGCTTAGCCGGAAACACCATATATTTT. This gives the protein CASSLAGNTIYF. The whole variable domain, remainder taken from reference TRBV13 and TRBJ1-3, is AAGVIQSPRHLIKEKRETATLKCYPIPRHDTVYWYQQGPGQDPQFLISFYEKMQSDKGSIPDRFSAQQFSDYHSELNMSSLELGDSALYFCASSLAGNTIYFGEGSWLTVV.

J is TRBJ2-2 and V is TRBV27; 8 nucleotides match TRBD1. J was trimmed by 5 bases and V by 5 bases; bases with no gene match: 13. This CDR3 has 17 amino acids. Germline CDR1 MNHEY, CDR2 SMNVEV (reference sequence). In DNA form, the CDR3 reads TGTGCCAGCAGTCAAGGGCATCCGGGACAGGCGACCGGGGAGCTGTTTTTT. It translates to CASSQGHPGQATGELFF.

This chain connects TRBV6-5 to TRBJ2-1; D possibly corresponds to TRBD2 (5 bases). This CDR3 region has 16 residues. Germline V CDR1 and CDR2: MNHEY, SVGAGI. Trimming left V 4 bases short and J 4 bases short, with 17 bases between. CDR3 nucleotide sequence: TGTGCCAGCAGTTCTCCGACCCCTACGGGGTACAATGAGCAGTTCTTC. This translates into CASSSPTPTGYNEQFF.

V is TRBV6-5 and J is TRBJ2-7; a possible D gene is TRBD1 (5 bases). Germline lookup yields CDR1 MNHEY and CDR2 SVGAGI. The germline V and J ends were trimmed by 6 bases and 0 bases, with 12 bases remaining between them. This CDR3 comprises 14 residues. In nucleotides, the CDR3 is TGTGCCAGCAGACCGACAGCGAGCTCCTACGAGCAGTACTTC. It codes for CASRPTASSYEQYF.

This clone was picked up a small number of times. The V and J genes are TRBV20-1 and TRBJ2-7; D is perhaps TRBD1 (5 bases). This CDR3 has 11 residues. Between the trimmed V and J ends, which lost 5 bases and 5 bases, there was a span of 10 bases. CDR1 is DFQATT, CDR2 SNEGSKA, per germline (reference sequence). This chain's CDR3 is CSAPRGDEQYF. The CDR3 DNA reads as TGCAGTGCTCCTAGGGGTGACGAGCAGTACTTC.

The J gene is TRBJ2-3, the V gene TRBV5-1; TRBD2 agrees at 8 bases. The CDR3 is 15 residues long. The ends lost 2 bases at V and 5 bases at J; junction bases unmatched: 7. Germline V lookup: CDR1 SGHRS, CDR2 YFSETQ. The CDR3 coding sequence is TGCGCCAGCAGCTTCGGTGCGGGGGGAGGAGATACGCAGTATTTT. Protein: CASSFGAGGGDTQYF.

The rearrangement links TRBV7-3 to TRBJ2-1; TRBD2 matches 9 bases. Looked up from germline, CDR1 is SGHTA and CDR2 is FQGTGA. V lost 6 bases to trimming and J lost 6 bases; unmatched junction nucleotides: 9. The length of the CDR3 is 15 residues. The CDR3 DNA reads as TGTGCCAGCAGTACCCGGGCTAGCGGGGCCAATGAGCAGTTCTTC. As protein: CASSTRASGANEQFF.

The chain couples TRBV29-1 to TRBJ1-1; D is uncertain. Germline-derived CDR1 and CDR2 are SQVTM and ANQGSEA. The CDR3 is 11 amino acids. Trimming took off 2 bases at V and 3 bases at J, with 4 bases between the two ends. CDR3 loop: CSVERHTEAFF. The CDR3 DNA sequence: TGCAGCGTTGAAAGACACACTGAAGCTTTCTTT.

This chain links TRBV15 with TRBJ1-1; D possibly corresponds to TRBD1 (5 bases). The CDR3 is 15 amino acids. In germline, CDR1 is LNHNV, CDR2 YYDKDF (reference sequence). The V end lost 1 base, the J end lost 4 bases, and 13 bases lay between the germline ends. CDR3 sequence (DNA): TGTGCCACCAGCAGAGCTGCCCTGGGGGGCACTGAAGCTTTCTTT. It yields the protein CATSRAALGGTEAFF.

The V and J genes are TRBV5-1 and TRBJ1-2; TRBD1 aligns across 8 bases. Germline assignment: CDR1 SGHRS and CDR2 YFSETQ. This CDR3 contains 17 residues. V gave up 0 bases and J gave up 0 bases; unmatched junction bases: 7. The CDR3 reads CASSLDPPGGTNYGYTF. The CDR3 DNA is TGCGCCAGCAGCTTGGACCCTCCAGGGGGCACTAACTATGGCTACACCTTC.

The chain employs TRBV5-6 and TRBJ2-7; 11 nucleotides agree with TRBD2. Losses at the gene ends were 3 bases for V and 3 bases for J; bases not matched to a gene: 5. The CDR3 is 15 amino acids. The germline CDR1 and CDR2 sequences are SGHDT and YYEEEE. CDR3 sequence: CASSSASGGNYEQYF. CDR3 nucleotide sequence: TGTGCCAGCAGCTCGGCTAGCGGGGGGAACTACGAGCAGTACTTC.

The chain has TRBV6-1 and TRBJ2-3; 13 nucleotides align to TRBD2. Germline V gene sequence: CDR1 MNHNS, CDR2 SASEGT. With V trimmed by 4 bases and J by 1 base, 2 bases remained unmatched. The CDR3 is made up of 16 amino acids. The CDR3 DNA reads as TGTGCCAGCAGTGCTGGGACTAGCGGGGGCACAGATACGCAGTATTTT. This encodes CASSAGTSGGTDTQYF.

This chain joins TRBV7-3 and TRBJ2-3; D gene uncertain. CDR3 size: 14 residues. In germline, CDR1 is SGHTA, CDR2 FQGTGA. V dropped 0 bases and J dropped 2 bases, with 6 bases sitting between them. This CDR3 reads CASSLTGPTDTQYF. The CDR3 bases are TGTGCCAGCAGCTTAACGGGCCCCACAGATACGCAGTATTTT.

The V call is TRBV6-5, the J call TRBJ2-7; D not resolved. Germline lookup yields CDR1 MNHEY and CDR2 SVGAGI. CDR3 length: 13 residues. With 5 bases removed from V and 2 bases from J, the gap between germline ends came to 10 bases. CDR3 nucleotide sequence: TGTGCCAGCAGTAAGGCGAAGGCCTACGAGCAGTACTTC. It encodes CASSKAKAYEQYF.

This rearrangement joins TRBV7-3 to TRBJ2-1; D gene ambiguous. The V gene's germline CDR1 is SGHTA and CDR2 FQGTGA. The CDR3 extends over 13 amino acids. V was shortened by 5 bases and J by 10 bases, with 15 bases between the two germline ends. CDR3 DNA: TGTGCCAGCAGCCCCTGGCCTATGGGCGAGCAGTTCTTC. Its translation is CASSPWPMGEQFF.

Note on this clone: The sample holds other DNA sequences that translate to the same CDR3. The chain is built from TRBV27 and TRBJ2-2; no reliable D call. The germline V and J ends were trimmed by 9 bases and 0 bases, with 14 bases remaining between them. The CDR3 spans 15 residues. Germline CDR1 is MNHEY and CDR2 is SMNVEV (reference sequence). The CDR3, as DNA: TGTGCCAGTAGCTTGGGCAGATCGAACACCGGGGAGCTGTTTTTT. The encoded protein is CASSLGRSNTGELFF.

The gene calls are TRBV5-4 and TRBJ1-1; D perhaps matches TRBD1 (5 bases). The germline gives CDR1 SGHNT, CDR2 YYREEE (reference sequence). Trimming shortened V by 4 bases and J by 5 bases, and 18 bases separated the two germline ends. The CDR3 is 15 residues long. As DNA, the CDR3 is TGTGCCAGCAGCCTACCGACCGGAGAGGGGACTGAAGCTTTCTTT. Amino acid sequence: CASSLPTGEGTEAFF.